Sequencing of this T cell receptor beta chain was carried out in a study of OX40 agonist ivuxolimab in advanced cancers. Study overall: Partial response was recorded in three patients: one hepatocellular carcinoma and two cutaneous melanoma cases.

Produced via immunoSEQ multiplex PCR; TCRdb's table is partial and in-frame only. Altogether about 60,000 clones are present, approximately 83% being singletons, with the ten largest covering around 0.7%. Losses at the gene ends were 1 base for V and 1 base for J; bases not matched to a gene: 3. Germline lookup yields CDR1 SQVTM and CDR2 ANQGSEA. The CDR3 runs to 14 residues. The gene calls are TRBV29-1 and TRBJ1-1; TRBD1 matches at 7 bases. The TCR comes from an adult with an advanced solid tumor such as melanoma, head and neck, liver or kidney cancer. The sample was CD4+ or CD8+ T cells sorted from blood, taken in a trial of the OX40 agonist ivuxolimab. The chain's CDR3 is CSVEVGTENTEAFF. CDR3 nucleotides: TGCAGCGTTGAAGTAGGGACAGAGAACACTGAAGCTTTCTTT.